The present TCR beta chain was sequenced within a study of blood T cell repertoires in COVID-19. For the study at large: The United States, Italy and Spain supplied acute and convalescent COVID-19 samples. In each case, the material was cDNA or gDNA derived from T cells, B-cell-depleted T cells, or PBMCs.

Generated by immunoSEQ multiplex PCR, the TCRdb table keeps only in-frame clones and is missing some. Of about 280,000 clones detected, around nine tenths appear once; the ten largest clones hold 5.5% to 7%. Study members were between about 18 and 89 years old and lived in 24 US regions. Self-reported history from a screening survey and questionnaire set each donor's cohort. Trimming removed 5 bases from V and 3 bases from J, with 17 bases in between. This CDR3 region has 15 residues. In germline, CDR1 is LNHDA, CDR2 SQIVND (reference sequence). The specimen was PBMCs or T cells enriched from blood (not recorded which). The chain carries TRBV19 and TRBJ2-7; a possible D gene is TRBD2 (6 bases). This sequence originates from a woman between 40 and 50 years old who had recovered from COVID-19. The CDR3: CASSELGTRGYEQYF. The CDR3 nucleotides are TGTGCCAGTAGTGAGCTCGGGACGCGGGGCTACGAGCAGTACTTC.